The sequence of this T cell receptor beta chain was determined in a study of CD8 T cells in ankylosing spondylitis. Libraries for TCR beta were made by quantitative 5'-RACE with molecular barcodes. TCRdb processed the 5' RACE reads anew with MiXCR; each CDR3 protein has one entry. The sample includes over 150,000 distinct CDR3 sequences, 15% to 20% of them seen just once. Findings and caveats of the study: Disease-linked clones were CD8+ and relatively rare in peripheral blood.

This clonotype appeared many times. The antigen is unknown. Trimming cost V 5 bases and J 5 bases, with 15 bases left between them. The CDR3 loop spans 14 amino acids. Germline CDR1 and CDR2: LNHNV and YYDKDF (reference sequence). The chain recombines TRBV15 with TRBJ2-5, with D maybe TRBD1 (5 bases). This sequence was found in a male donor under 30 with ankylosing spondylitis or in good health (not recorded which). Sequenced: blood, either unsorted or a sorted T cell fraction (not recorded which). CDR3 amino acids: CATSRRTGFETQYF. DNA of the CDR3: TGTGCCACCAGCCGACGCACAGGTTTCGAGACCCAGTACTTC. The full variable domain, its missing parts supplied by reference TRBV15 and TRBJ2-5, is DAMVIQNPRYQVTQFGKPVTLSCSQTLNHNVMYWYQQKSSQAPKLLFHYYDKDFNNEADTPDNFQSRRPNTSFCFLDIRSPGLGDTAMYLCATSRRTGFETQYFGPGTRLLVL.